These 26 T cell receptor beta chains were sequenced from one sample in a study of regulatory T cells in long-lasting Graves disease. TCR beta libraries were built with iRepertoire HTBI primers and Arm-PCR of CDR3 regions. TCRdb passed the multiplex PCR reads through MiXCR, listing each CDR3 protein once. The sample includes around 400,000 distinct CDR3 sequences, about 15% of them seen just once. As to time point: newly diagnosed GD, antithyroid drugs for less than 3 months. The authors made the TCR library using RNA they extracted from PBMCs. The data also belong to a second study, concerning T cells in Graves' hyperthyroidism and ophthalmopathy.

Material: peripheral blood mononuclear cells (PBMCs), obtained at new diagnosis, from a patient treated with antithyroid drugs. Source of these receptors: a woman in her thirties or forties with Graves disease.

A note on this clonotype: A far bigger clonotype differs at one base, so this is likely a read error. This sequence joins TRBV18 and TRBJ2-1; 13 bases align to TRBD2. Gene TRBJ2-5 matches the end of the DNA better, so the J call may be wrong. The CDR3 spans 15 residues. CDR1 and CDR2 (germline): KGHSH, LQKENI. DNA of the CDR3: TGTGCCAGCTCAAAGGGACTAGCGGGACAAGAGACCCAGTACTTC. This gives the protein CASSKGLAGQETQYF.

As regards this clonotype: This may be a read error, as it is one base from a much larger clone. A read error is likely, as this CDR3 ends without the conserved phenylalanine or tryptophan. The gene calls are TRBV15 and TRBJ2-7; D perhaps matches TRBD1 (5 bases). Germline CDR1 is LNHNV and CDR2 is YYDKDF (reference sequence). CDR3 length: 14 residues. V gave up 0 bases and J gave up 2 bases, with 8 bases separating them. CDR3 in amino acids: CATSRDKGTYEQYS. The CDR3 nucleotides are TGTGCCACCAGCAGAGATAAGGGGACCTACGAGCAGTACTCC.

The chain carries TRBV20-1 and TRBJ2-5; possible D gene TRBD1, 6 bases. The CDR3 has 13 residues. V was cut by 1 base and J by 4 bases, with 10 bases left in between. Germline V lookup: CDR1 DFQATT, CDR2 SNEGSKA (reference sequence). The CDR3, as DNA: TGCAGTGCTAGAGGGGGCAGGGGAGAGACCCAGTACTTC. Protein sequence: CSARGGRGETQYF.

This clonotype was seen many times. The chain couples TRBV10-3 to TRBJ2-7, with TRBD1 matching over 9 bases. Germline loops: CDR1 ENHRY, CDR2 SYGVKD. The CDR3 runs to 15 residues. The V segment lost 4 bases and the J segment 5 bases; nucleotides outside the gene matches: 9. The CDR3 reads CAISGPGTGTDEQYF. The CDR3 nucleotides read TGTGCCATCAGTGGACCCGGGACAGGGACCGACGAGCAGTACTTC.

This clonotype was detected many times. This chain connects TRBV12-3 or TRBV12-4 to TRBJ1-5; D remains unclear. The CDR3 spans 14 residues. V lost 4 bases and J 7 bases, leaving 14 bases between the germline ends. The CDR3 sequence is CASSSGVSFQPQHF. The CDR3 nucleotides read TGTGCCAGCAGTTCTGGTGTGAGTTTCCAGCCCCAGCATTTT.

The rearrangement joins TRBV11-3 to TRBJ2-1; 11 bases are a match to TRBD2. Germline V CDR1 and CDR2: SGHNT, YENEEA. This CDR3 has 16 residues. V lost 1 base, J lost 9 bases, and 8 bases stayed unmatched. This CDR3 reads CASSLAGLAGGGEQFF. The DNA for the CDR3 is TGTGCCAGCAGCTTAGCGGGTCTAGCGGGAGGTGGTGAGCAGTTCTTC. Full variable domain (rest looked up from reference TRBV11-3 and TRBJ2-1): EAGVVQSPRYKIIEKKQPVAFWCNPISGHNTLYWYLQNLGQGPELLIRYENEEAVDDSQLPKDRFSAERLKGVDSTLKIQPAELGDSAVYLCASSLAGLAGGGEQFFGPGTRLTVL.

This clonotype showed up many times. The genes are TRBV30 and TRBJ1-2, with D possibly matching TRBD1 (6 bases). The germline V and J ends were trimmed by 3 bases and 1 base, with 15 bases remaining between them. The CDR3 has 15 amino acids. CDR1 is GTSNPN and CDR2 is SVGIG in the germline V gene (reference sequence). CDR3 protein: CAWRKQGAFNYGYTF. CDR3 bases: TGTGCCTGGAGGAAACAGGGAGCTTTTAACTATGGCTACACCTTC.

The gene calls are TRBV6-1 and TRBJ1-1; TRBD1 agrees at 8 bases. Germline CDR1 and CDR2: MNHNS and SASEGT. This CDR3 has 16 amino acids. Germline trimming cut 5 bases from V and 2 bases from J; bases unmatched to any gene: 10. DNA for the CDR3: TGTGCCAGCAGTCCACAGGGGGTTTCAGGAAACACTGAAGCTTTCTTT. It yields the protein CASSPQGVSGNTEAFF.

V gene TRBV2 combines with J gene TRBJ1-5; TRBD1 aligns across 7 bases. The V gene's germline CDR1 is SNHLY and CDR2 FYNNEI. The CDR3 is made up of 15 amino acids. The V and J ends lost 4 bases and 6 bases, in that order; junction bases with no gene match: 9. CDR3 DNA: TGTGCCAGCAGTGCGGGACAGCCGCAGGGTCAGCCCCAGCATTTT. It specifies CASSAGQPQGQPQHF.

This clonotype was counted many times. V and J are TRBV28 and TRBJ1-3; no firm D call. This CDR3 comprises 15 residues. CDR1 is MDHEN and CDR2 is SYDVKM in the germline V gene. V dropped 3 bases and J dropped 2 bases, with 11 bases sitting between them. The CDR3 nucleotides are TGTGCCAGCAGTTTGGGGAGTGGCACTGGAAACACCATATATTTT. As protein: CASSLGSGTGNTIYF.

The CDR3 sequence: CASSAGKETQYF. The DNA of the CDR3 is TGCGCCAGCAGCGCGGGAAAAGAGACCCAGTACTTC. The rearrangement links TRBV5-1 to TRBJ2-5, with D possibly matching TRBD2 (6 bases). Germline-derived CDR1 and CDR2 are SGHRS and YFSETQ. Trimming took 4 bases from V and 3 from J, leaving 7 bases between them. This CDR3 has 12 residues.

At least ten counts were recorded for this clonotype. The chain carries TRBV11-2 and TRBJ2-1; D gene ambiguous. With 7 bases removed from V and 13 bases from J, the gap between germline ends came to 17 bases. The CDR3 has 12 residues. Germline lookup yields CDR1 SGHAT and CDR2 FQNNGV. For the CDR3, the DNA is TGTGCCAGCACCCTCCGAAAGGGTGATCAGTTCTTC. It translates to CASTLRKGDQFF.

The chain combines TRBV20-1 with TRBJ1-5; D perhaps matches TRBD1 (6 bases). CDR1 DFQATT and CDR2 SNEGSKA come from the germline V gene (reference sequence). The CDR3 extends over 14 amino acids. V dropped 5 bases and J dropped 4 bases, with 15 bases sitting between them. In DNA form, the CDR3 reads TGCAGTGCTGGGGCGGGACAACCTAATCAGCCCCAGCATTTT. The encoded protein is CSAGAGQPNQPQHF.

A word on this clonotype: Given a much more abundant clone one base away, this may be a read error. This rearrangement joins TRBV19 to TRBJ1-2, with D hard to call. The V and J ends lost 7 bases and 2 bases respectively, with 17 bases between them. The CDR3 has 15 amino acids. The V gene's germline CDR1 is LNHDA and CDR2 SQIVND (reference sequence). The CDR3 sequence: CASTMVRGSNYGYTF. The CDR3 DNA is TGTGCCAGTACGATGGTTCGCGGGTCGAACTATGGCTACACCTTC.

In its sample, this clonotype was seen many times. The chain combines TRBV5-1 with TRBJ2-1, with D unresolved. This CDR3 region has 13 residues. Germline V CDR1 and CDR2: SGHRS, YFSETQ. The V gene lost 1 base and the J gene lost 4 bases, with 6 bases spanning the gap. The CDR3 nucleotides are TGCGCCAGCAGCTTGCCCGTTTACAATGAGCAGTTCTTC. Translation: CASSLPVYNEQFF.

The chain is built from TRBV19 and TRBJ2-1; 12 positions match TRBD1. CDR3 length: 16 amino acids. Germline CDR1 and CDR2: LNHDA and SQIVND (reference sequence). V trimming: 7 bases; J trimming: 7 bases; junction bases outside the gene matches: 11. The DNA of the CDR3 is TGTGCCAGTACACCCGCCGGGACAGGGGGCTCTAATGAGCAGTTCTTC. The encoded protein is CASTPAGTGGSNEQFF.

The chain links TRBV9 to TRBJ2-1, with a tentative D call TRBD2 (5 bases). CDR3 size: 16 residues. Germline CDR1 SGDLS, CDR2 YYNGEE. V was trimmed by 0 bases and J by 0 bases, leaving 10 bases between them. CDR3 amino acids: CASSVDGESSYNEQFF. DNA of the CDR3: TGTGCCAGCAGCGTAGACGGGGAGAGCTCCTACAATGAGCAGTTCTTC.

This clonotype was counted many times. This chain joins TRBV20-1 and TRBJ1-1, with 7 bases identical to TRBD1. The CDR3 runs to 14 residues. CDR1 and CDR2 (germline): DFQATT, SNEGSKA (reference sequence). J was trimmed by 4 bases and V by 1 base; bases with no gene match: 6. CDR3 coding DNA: TGCAGTGCTAGAGCGGGCAGGGGGGTCACTGAAGCTTTCTTT. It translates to CSARAGRGVTEAFF.

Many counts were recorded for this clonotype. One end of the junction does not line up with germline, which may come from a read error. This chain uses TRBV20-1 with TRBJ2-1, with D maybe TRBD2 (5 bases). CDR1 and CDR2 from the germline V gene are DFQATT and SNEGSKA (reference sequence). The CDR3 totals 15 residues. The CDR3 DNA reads TGCAGTGCTAGAGAGCCCGTTACTAGGAACAATGAGCAATTCTTC. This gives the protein CSAREPVTRNNEQFF.

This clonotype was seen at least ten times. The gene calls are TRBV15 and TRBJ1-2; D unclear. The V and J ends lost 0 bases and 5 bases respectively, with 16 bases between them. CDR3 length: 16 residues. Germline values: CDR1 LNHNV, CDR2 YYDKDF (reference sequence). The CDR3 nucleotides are TGTGCCACCAGCAGAGATCATGCCTACGGCGCTTATGGCTACACCTTC. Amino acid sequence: CATSRDHAYGAYGYTF.

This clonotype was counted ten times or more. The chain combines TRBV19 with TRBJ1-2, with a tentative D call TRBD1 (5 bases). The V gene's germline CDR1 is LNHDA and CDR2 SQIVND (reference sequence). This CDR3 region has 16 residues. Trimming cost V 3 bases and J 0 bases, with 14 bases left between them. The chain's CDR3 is CASSMRGDGANYGYTF. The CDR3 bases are TGTGCCAGTAGTATGAGGGGCGATGGAGCTAACTATGGCTACACCTTC.

The CDR3 region has the DNA TGCAGTGCTAGAGATAGCGGGGGGCAGTACCAAGAGACCCAGTACTTC. Its translation: CSARDSGGQYQETQYF. The gene calls are TRBV20-1 and TRBJ2-5; 10 bases agree with TRBD2. The CDR3 totals 16 residues. V shed 0 bases and J 0 bases; nucleotides not matched to a gene: 4. The germline V gene encodes CDR1 DFQATT and CDR2 SNEGSKA (reference sequence).

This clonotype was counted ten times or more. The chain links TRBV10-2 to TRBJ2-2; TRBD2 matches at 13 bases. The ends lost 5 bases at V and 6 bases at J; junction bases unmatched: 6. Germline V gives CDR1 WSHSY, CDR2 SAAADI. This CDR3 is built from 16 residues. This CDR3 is CASSIGTSGTAGELFF. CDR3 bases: TGCGCCAGCAGTATTGGGACTAGCGGGACGGCCGGGGAGCTGTTTTTT.

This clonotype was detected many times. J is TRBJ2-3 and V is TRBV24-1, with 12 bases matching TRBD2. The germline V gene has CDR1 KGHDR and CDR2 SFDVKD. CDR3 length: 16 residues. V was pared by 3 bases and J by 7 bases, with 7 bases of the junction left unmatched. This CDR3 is CATSDRLAGELNTQYF. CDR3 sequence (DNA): TGTGCCACCAGTGATCGACTAGCGGGAGAGCTGAATACGCAGTATTTT.

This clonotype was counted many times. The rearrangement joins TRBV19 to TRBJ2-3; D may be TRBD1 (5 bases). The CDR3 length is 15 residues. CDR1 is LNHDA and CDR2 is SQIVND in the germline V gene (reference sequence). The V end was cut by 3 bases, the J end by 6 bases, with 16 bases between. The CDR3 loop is CASSIMSQGADTQYF. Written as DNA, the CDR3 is TGTGCCAGTAGTATCATGTCGCAGGGCGCCGATACGCAGTATTTT.

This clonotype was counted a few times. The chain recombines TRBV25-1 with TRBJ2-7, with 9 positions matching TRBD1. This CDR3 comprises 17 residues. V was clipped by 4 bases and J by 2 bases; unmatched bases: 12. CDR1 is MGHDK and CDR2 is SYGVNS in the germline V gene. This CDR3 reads CASSGEIPGQGTYEQYF. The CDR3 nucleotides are TGTGCCAGCAGTGGAGAAATCCCGGGACAGGGCACCTACGAGCAGTACTTC.